This entry features one T cell receptor (beta chain) sequence. Its specificity is not known. Clones were sequenced by immunoSEQ multiplex PCR, and TCRdb holds only the in-frame ones, with some missing. The top ten clones hold about 14% of a sample with around 100,000 clones, 88% of them seen once. These data are taken from a study of identifying expanded T cells in peripheral blood. Study results and caveats: Over two and four weeks, about 15 and 18 clones changed, versus approximately 1.2 between replicates. Across healthy donors, higher total template counts meant significantly greater approximately 2-week count variance.

Germline CDR1 KGHSH, CDR2 LQKENI. Losses at the gene ends were 5 bases for V and 4 bases for J; bases not matched to a gene: 2. This CDR3 has 13 residues. No infections or other immune events were documented during collection. The TCR was taken from a person between 18 and 69 years old in good health. The chain is built from TRBV18 and TRBJ1-1; 9 bases are shared with TRBD1. The sequenced sample was blood. The DNA of the CDR3 is TGTGCCAGCTCAACAGGGGGCGGCACTGAAGCTTTCTTT. The encoded protein is CASSTGGGTEAFF.